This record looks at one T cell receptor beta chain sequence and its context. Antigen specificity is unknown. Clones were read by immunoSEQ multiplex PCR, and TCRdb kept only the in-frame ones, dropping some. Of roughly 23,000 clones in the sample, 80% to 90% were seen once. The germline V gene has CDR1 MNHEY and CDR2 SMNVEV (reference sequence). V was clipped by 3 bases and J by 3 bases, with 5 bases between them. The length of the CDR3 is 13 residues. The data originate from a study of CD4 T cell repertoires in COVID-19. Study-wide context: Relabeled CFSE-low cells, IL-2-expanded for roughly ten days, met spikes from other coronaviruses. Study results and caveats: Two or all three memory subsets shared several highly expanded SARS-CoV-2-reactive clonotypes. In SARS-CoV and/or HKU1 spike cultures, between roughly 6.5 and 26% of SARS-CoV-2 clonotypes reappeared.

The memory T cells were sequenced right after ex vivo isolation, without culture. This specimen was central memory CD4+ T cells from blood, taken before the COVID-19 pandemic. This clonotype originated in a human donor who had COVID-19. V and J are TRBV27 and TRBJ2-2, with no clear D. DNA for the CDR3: TGTGCCAGCAGTTTCTCGTACACCGGGGAGCTGTTTTTT. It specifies CASSFSYTGELFF.